The TCR beta chain under discussion was sequenced for a study of blood T cell repertoires in COVID-19. The protocol was immunoSEQ multiplex PCR, while the TCRdb copy is restricted to in-frame clones and leaves out a portion. This repertoire shows tens of thousands of clones, over 70% found once; its top ten account for roughly 19%. V was pared by 2 bases and J by 13 bases, with 9 bases between. Germline V gene data show CDR1 as MDHEN and CDR2 as SYDVKM. The CDR3 sequence is 11 residues long. The sample consisted of peripheral blood. The chain couples TRBV28 to TRBJ2-1; D remains unclear. This sequence originates from a man between 65 and 79 years old with acute or convalescent COVID-19. The CDR3 sequence: CASSLRGVQFF. CDR3 nucleotide sequence: TGTGCCAGCAGTTTAAGAGGCGTCCAGTTCTTC.